This T cell receptor beta chain was captured by sequencing in a study of T cell responses to AZD1222 COVID-19 vaccine. The overall study: Second doses were pooled across both intervals (about 4 or about 12 weeks). Study results and limitations: Compared with day 0, the breadth and depth of the Spike-specific TCR repertoire rose significantly after two doses of AZD1222. Spike as a whole was targeted by vaccine-associated CD4 TCRs, dominant at 160-218 and 743-854. Baseline seropositivity occurred in only a handful of AZD1222 recipients.

Details on this clone: Its antigen is unknown.

Here immunoSEQ multiplex PCR was the method, and the copy in TCRdb shows in-frame clones only, minus some. The table records some 100,000 clones, approximately 87% of them present only once. The V end was cut by 3 bases, the J end by 5 bases, with 14 bases between. CDR1 and CDR2 from the germline V gene are SGHNT and YYREEE (reference sequence). The CDR3 is made up of 14 amino acids. The receptor was isolated from an adult in good health. The source was peripheral blood, collected on day 0 of AZD1222 vaccination. This rearrangement joins TRBV5-4 to TRBJ1-2, with TRBD1 as a possible D gene (6 bases). CDR3 residues: CASSSPGAKYGYTF. CDR3 DNA sequence: TGTGCCAGCAGCTCCCCAGGGGCGAAGTATGGCTACACCTTC.